This T cell receptor beta chain was profiled in a study of blood T cell repertoires in COVID-19. Sequencing was performed with immunoSEQ multiplex PCR; in TCRdb, only in-frame clones are kept and a portion is missing. The table shows some 190,000 clones, with more than 65% occurring only once. What was sequenced was PBMCs or T cells enriched from blood (not recorded which). This sequence originates from a woman aged 45-65 years with acute COVID-19.

CDR3 sequence: CASLLAGGPDTQYF. CDR3 DNA sequence: TGTGCCAGCCTACTAGCGGGGGGCCCCGATACGCAGTATTTT. This chain connects TRBV6-1 to TRBJ2-3; 12 bases line up with TRBD2. This CDR3 spans 14 amino acids. V lost 8 bases to trimming and J lost 6 bases; unmatched junction nucleotides: 6. Looked up from germline, CDR1 is MNHNS and CDR2 is SASEGT.